This T cell receptor beta chain appears in the sequencing data of a study of cytomegalovirus exposure and HLA in healthy donors. Study results and limitations: Cytomegalovirus-associated TCR beta chains were listed, numbering approximately 150.

Note on this clone: Its antigen is unknown.

Nominally healthy donors were sampled, though unrecorded immune exposures were likely. The PCR contained 60 Vbeta and 13 Jbeta primers. Some clones are missing from TCRdb's copy, which holds only in-frame ones; the method was immunoSEQ multiplex PCR. The sample carries some 200,000 clones, 75% to 85% recorded once. The sequence was collected from a boy under 18 in good health and CMV-seronegative. What was sequenced was PBMCs.

CDR3 DNA sequence: TGTGCCTGGAGACCTAATCCTAGGTGGGAGACCCAGTACTTC. As protein: CAWRPNPRWETQYF. The rearrangement joins TRBV30 to TRBJ2-5, with D hard to call. CDR1 is GTSNPN and CDR2 is SVGIG in the germline V gene (reference sequence). This CDR3 region has 14 residues. The ends were cut back, 3 bases at V and 5 bases at J, with 16 bases in the middle. Complete variable domain (other parts from reference TRBV30 and TRBJ2-5): SQTIHQWPATLVQPVGSPLSLECTVEGTSNPNLYWYRQAAGRGLQLLFYSVGIGQISSEVPQNLSASRPQDRQFILSSKKLLLSDSGFYLCAWRPNPRWETQYFGPGTRLLVL.